One and the same sample provided the 16 T cell receptor beta chains below, sequenced in a study of post-analysis software for immune sequencing data. No cognate antigen is known for these TCRs. Unique molecular identifiers were present in the TCR beta cDNA libraries. One entry per CDR3 protein results from TCRdb running MiXCR on the PCR reads. This sample has about 810,000 distinct CDR3 sequences, with about 57% found just once. Findings and limits, study-wide: Included in a set of five TRBV segments more frequent in patients than controls were TRBV5-6, TRBV5-1 and TRBV20-1.

Material for sequencing was blood. Every receptor here comes from a girl between 5 and 17 years old with multiple sclerosis.

The chain couples TRBV6-6 to TRBJ2-7; TRBD2 is a possible D gene (6 bases). This CDR3 comprises 15 residues. CDR1 is MNHNY and CDR2 is SVGAGI in the germline V gene (reference sequence). The ends were cut back, 4 bases at V and 3 bases at J, with 16 bases in the middle. CDR3 DNA sequence: TGTGCCAGCAGTTCGACCCGGGGGTGGGACTACGAGCAGTACTTC. This translates into CASSSTRGWDYEQYF.

V usage is TRBV2 and J usage is TRBJ1-5, with 12 bases identical to TRBD1. The germline V gene encodes CDR1 SNHLY and CDR2 FYNNEI. J lost 2 bases, V lost 6 bases, and 8 bases had no gene match. This CDR3 has 17 amino acids. In nucleotides, the CDR3 is TGTGCCAGCAGCCCCCGGGACAGGGGGCTAGGCAATCAGCCCCAGCATTTT. Translating it yields CASSPRDRGLGNQPQHF. Based on the CDR3 plus reference TRBV2 and TRBJ1-5, the full variable domain is EPEVTQTPSHQVTQMGQEVILRCVPISNHLYFYWYRQILGQKVEFLVSFYNNEISEKSEIFDDQFSVERPDGSNFTLKIRSTKLEDSAMYFCASSPRDRGLGNQPQHFGDGTRLSIL.

CDR3 loop: CASSQEKRGGTDTQYF. As DNA, the CDR3 is TGCGCCAGCAGCCAAGAGAAGCGGGGCGGCACAGATACGCAGTATTTT. The J gene is TRBJ2-3, the V gene TRBV4-1; 7 positions match TRBD2. The CDR3 covers 16 residues. J was trimmed by 1 base and V by 0 bases; bases with no gene match: 4. The germline V gene has CDR1 MGHRA and CDR2 YSYEKL.

The J gene is TRBJ1-2, the V gene TRBV29-1, with D possibly matching TRBD1 (5 bases). The germline V gene encodes CDR1 SQVTM and CDR2 ANQGSEA. This CDR3 is 14 amino acids long. Trimming left V 4 bases short and J 0 bases short, with 12 bases between. As DNA, the CDR3 is TGCAGCGTTGGGTTACAGGCTCCTAACTATGGCTACACCTTC. As protein: CSVGLQAPNYGYTF.

There are a few counts of this clonotype. The chain uses TRBV4-1 and TRBJ2-1, with 7 bases lining up with TRBD1. The CDR3 has 14 amino acids. After removal of 3 bases from V and 10 bases from J, the junction contained 9 bases not matched to a gene. Looked up from germline, CDR1 is MGHRA and CDR2 is YSYEKL. The CDR3 nucleotides read TGCGCCAGCAGCCAGCGAACAGGGGTTGGGGAGCAGTTCTTC. Residues: CASSQRTGVGEQFF.

In this sample, this clonotype turned up a few times. The rearrangement uses TRBV29-1 and TRBJ2-1, with 8 bases identical to TRBD1. CDR3 length: 13 amino acids. Germline V gives CDR1 SQVTM, CDR2 ANQGSEA. V was pared by 7 bases and J by 3 bases, with 5 bases of the junction left unmatched. The CDR3: CSGDRFRYNEQFF. The CDR3 nucleotides read TGCAGCGGGGACAGGTTCCGCTACAATGAGCAGTTCTTC.

This clonotype was counted a single time. The junction does not match germline at one end; this may be a read error. The chain links TRBV20-1 to TRBJ2-7; D remains unclear. Germline-derived CDR1 and CDR2 are DFQATT and SNEGSKA (reference sequence). The CDR3 extends over 12 amino acids. Here the CDR3 reads CSARRPSYEQYF. In nucleotides, the CDR3 is TGCAGTGCTAGAAGGCCCTCCTACGAACAGTACTTC.

A few counts support this clonotype. Its ends do not fully match the called genes, so a read error is possible. V usage is TRBV9 and J usage is TRBJ2-7, with D possibly TRBD2 on 6 matching bases. Gene TRBJ2-5 matches the end of the DNA better, so the J call may be wrong. The germline V gene encodes CDR1 SGDLS and CDR2 YYNGEE. The CDR3 contains 15 residues. CDR3 coding DNA: TGTGCCGGCAGCGTAGTTCAGGGAGGCCAAGAGACCCAGTACTTC. This encodes CAGSVVQGGQETQYF.

This clonotype was detected a few times. The chain carries TRBV27 and TRBJ1-2, with TRBD1 as a possible D gene (5 bases). The CDR3 contains 17 residues. CDR1 MNHEY and CDR2 SMNVEV come from the germline V gene (reference sequence). The V gene lost 4 bases and the J gene lost 3 bases, with 21 bases spanning the gap. Here the CDR3 DNA reads TGTGCCAGCAGTTCTCTTCTTCTGGGACGGAATGACTATGGCTACACCTTC. This gives the protein CASSSLLLGRNDYGYTF.

A word on this clonotype: One end of the junction is discordant with germline, which a read error may explain. The chain joins TRBV9 to TRBJ2-1, with D perhaps TRBD1 (5 bases). Per the germline V gene, CDR1 is SGDLS and CDR2 is YYNGEE. The CDR3 covers 16 residues. DNA of the CDR3: TGTGCCAGCAGCGTAGTATCTGGGGCCTCCTCCAATGAGCAGTTCTTC. Amino acid sequence: CASSVVSGASSNEQFF. Full variable domain (missing parts from reference TRBV9 and TRBJ2-1): DSGVTQTPKHLITATGQRVTLRCSPRSGDLSVYWYQQSLDQGLQFLIQYYNGEERAKGNILERFSAQQFPDLHSELNLSSLELGDSALYFCASSVVSGASSNEQFFGPGTRLTVL.

This clonotype was detected only a few times. The chain combines TRBV2 with TRBJ2-7; 7 nucleotides agree with TRBD2. Germline values: CDR1 SNHLY, CDR2 FYNNEI. The CDR3 sequence is 13 residues long. The junction had 4 bases not matched to a gene; V was cut back by 5 bases and J by 3 bases. The CDR3 DNA sequence: TGTGCCAGCAGTCAGGGAGGGGACTACGAGCAGTACTTC. This sequence encodes CASSQGGDYEQYF.

The V and J genes are TRBV6-1 and TRBJ2-3, with a possible D match to TRBD2 (5 bases). The CDR3 covers 14 residues. Trimming left V 6 bases short and J 4 bases short, with 14 bases between. Germline CDR1 is MNHNS and CDR2 is SASEGT. CDR3 region: CASSLLGLSDTQYF. In DNA form, the CDR3 reads TGTGCCAGCAGCCTACTAGGTCTATCAGATACGCAGTATTTT.

In its sample, this clonotype was seen a few times. This chain connects TRBV12-3 or TRBV12-4 to TRBJ1-2; no clear D gene. Trimming left V 3 bases short and J 4 bases short, with 6 bases between. This CDR3 has 12 amino acids. CDR3 sequence: CASSLDFYGYTF. CDR3 DNA sequence: TGTGCCAGCAGTTTGGACTTCTATGGCTACACCTTC.

This clonotype turned up a few times. This chain joins TRBV12-3 or TRBV12-4 and TRBJ2-7; 9 bases align to TRBD1. V lost 4 bases and J lost 4; bases outside the gene matches: 5. The CDR3 has 14 residues. CDR3 coding DNA: TGTGCCAGCAGTTCGGGGACAGGGAGGTACGAGCAGTACTTC. This encodes CASSSGTGRYEQYF.

The V gene is TRBV5-1, the J gene TRBJ2-1; 11 positions match TRBD2. The CDR3 runs to 17 residues. Germline lookup yields CDR1 SGHRS and CDR2 YFSETQ. V was pared by 0 bases and J by 0 bases, with 2 bases of the junction left unmatched. This CDR3 reads CASSLATSGSSYNEQFF. DNA for the CDR3: TGCGCCAGCAGCTTGGCTACTAGCGGGAGCTCCTACAATGAGCAGTTCTTC.

The V gene is TRBV29-1, the J gene TRBJ2-5; 16 bases are shared with TRBD2. CDR1 is SQVTM and CDR2 is ANQGSEA in the germline V gene. V lost 6 bases to trimming and J lost 4 bases; unmatched junction nucleotides: 5. The CDR3 spans 15 residues. In nucleotides, the CDR3 is TGCAGCGTGGGGACTAGCGGGGGGGCCGGAGAGACCCAGTACTTC. This encodes CSVGTSGGAGETQYF. Complete variable domain (other parts from reference TRBV29-1 and TRBJ2-5): SAVISQKPSRDICQRGTSLTIQCQVDSQVTMMFWYRQQPGQSLTLIATANQGSEATYESGFVIDKFPISRPNLTFSTLTVSNMSPEDSSIYLCSVGTSGGAGETQYFGPGTRLLVL.